This T cell receptor (beta chain) was captured in a study of blood T cell repertoires in COVID-19. Assay: immunoSEQ multiplex PCR; the TCRdb copy retains only in-frame clones and omits some. The sample includes 250,000 or so clones, about 83% of them seen just once. This CDR3 has 15 amino acids. The junction had 1 base not matched to a gene; V was cut back by 0 bases and J by 4 bases. Germline V CDR1 and CDR2: KGHSH, LQKENI. The material sequenced was peripheral blood. The rearrangement links TRBV18 to TRBJ2-2, with TRBD1 matching 8 bases. The clonotype was recovered from a human donor in a cohort sampled during active COVID-19. The CDR3 DNA reads as TGTGCCAGCTCACCACCCGGACAGGGCACCGGGGAGCTGTTTTTT. The encoded protein is CASSPPGQGTGELFF.